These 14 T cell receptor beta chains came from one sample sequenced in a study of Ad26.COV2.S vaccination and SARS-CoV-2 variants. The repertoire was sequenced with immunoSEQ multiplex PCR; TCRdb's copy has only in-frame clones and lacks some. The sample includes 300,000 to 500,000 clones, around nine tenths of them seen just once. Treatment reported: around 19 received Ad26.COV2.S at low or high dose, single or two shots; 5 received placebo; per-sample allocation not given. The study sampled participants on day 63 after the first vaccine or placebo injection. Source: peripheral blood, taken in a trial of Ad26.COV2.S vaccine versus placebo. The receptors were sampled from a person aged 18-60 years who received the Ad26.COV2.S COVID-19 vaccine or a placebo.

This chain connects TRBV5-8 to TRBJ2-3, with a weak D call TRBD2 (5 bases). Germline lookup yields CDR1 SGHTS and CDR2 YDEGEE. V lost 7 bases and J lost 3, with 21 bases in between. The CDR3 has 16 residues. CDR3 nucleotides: TGTGCCAGCGATCGTAACGGGGATCTTAGGACAGATACGCAGTATTTT. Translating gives CASDRNGDLRTDTQYF.

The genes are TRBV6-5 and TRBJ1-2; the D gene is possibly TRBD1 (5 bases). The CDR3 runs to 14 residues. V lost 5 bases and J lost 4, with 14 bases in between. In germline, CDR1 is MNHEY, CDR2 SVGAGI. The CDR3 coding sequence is TGTGCCAGCAGTCCTCAGGTAGACAGCTATGGCTACACCTTC. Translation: CASSPQVDSYGYTF.

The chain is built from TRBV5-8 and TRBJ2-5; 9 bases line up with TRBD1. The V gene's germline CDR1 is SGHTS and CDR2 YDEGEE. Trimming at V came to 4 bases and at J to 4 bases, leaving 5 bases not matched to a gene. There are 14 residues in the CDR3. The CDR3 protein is CASSAGQGRETQYF. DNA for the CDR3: TGTGCCAGCAGCGCTGGACAGGGGAGAGAGACCCAGTACTTC.

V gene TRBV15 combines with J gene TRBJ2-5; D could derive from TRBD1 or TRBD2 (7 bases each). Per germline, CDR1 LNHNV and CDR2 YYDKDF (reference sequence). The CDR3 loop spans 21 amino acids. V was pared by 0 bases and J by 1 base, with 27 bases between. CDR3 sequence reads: CATSREFGGGGPARIQETQYF. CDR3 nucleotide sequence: TGTGCCACCAGCAGAGAATTTGGGGGAGGGGGCCCCGCTCGAATCCAAGAGACCCAGTACTTC.

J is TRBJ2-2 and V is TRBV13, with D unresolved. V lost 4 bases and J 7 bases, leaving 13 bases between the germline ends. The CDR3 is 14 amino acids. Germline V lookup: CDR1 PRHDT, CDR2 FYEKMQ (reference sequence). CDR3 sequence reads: CASSSPYSIGELFF. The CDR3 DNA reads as TGTGCCAGCAGCTCTCCATATTCCATCGGGGAGCTGTTTTTT. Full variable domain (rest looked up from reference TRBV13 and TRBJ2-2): AAGVIQSPRHLIKEKRETATLKCYPIPRHDTVYWYQQGPGQDPQFLISFYEKMQSDKGSIPDRFSAQQFSDYHSELNMSSLELGDSALYFCASSSPYSIGELFFGEGSRLTVL.

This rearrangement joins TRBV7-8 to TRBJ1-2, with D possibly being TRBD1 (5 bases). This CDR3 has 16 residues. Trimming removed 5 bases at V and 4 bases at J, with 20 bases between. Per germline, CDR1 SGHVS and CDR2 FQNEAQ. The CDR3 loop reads CASSTTLGRDVYGYTF. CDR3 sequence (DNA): TGTGCCAGCAGCACCACGTTGGGCCGGGACGTCTATGGCTACACCTTC.

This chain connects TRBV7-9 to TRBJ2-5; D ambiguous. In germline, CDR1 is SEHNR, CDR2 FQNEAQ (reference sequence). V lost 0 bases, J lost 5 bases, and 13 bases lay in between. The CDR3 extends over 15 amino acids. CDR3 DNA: TGTGCCAGCAGCTTAGCCGGACCCTTTATGGAGACCCAGTACTTC. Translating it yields CASSLAGPFMETQYF.

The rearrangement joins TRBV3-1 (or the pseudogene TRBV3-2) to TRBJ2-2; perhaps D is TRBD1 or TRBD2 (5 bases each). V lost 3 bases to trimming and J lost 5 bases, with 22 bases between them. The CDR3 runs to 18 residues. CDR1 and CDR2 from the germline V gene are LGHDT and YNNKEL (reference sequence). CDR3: CASSQQPAGTRKTGELFF. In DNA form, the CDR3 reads TGTGCCAGCAGCCAGCAACCAGCCGGGACCCGTAAGACCGGGGAGCTGTTTTTT.

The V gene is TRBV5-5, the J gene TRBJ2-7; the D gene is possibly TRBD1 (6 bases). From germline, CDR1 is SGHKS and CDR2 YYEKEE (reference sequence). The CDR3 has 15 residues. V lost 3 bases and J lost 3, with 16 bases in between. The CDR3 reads CASSSEQGWGYEQYF. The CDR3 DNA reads TGTGCCAGCAGCTCGGAACAGGGTTGGGGCTACGAGCAGTACTTC.

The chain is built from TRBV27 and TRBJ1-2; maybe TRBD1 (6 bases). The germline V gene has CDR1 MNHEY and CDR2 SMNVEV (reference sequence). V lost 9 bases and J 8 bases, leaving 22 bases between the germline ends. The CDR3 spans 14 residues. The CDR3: CASTAGTRHEGYTF. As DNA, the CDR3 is TGTGCCAGTACTGCCGGGACAAGGCATGAAGGCTACACCTTC.

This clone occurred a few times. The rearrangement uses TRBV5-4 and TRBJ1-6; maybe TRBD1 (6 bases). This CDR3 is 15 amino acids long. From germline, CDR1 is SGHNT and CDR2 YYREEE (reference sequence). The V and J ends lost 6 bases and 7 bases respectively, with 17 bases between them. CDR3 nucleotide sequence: TGTGCCAGCAACACCGACAGGAACATAAATTCACCCCTCCACTTT. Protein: CASNTDRNINSPLHF.

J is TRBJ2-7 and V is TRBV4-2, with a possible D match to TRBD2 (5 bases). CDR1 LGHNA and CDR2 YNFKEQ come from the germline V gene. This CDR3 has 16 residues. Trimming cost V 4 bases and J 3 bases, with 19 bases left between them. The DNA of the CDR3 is TGTGCCAGCAGCCCAGGAGGTAAGGAGATCAACTACGAGCAGTACTTC. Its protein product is CASSPGGKEINYEQYF.

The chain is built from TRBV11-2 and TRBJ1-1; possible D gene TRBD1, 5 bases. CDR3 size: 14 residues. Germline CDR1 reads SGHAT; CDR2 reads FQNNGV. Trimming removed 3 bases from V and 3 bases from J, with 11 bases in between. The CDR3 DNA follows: TGTGCCAGCAGCTTTGGGACCGGGGACACTGAAGCTTTCTTT. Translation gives CASSFGTGDTEAFF.

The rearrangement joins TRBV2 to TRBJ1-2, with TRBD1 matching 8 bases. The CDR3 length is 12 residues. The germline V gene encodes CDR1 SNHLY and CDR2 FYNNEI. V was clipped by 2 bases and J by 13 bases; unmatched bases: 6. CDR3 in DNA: TGTGCCAGCAGTGAACCGGGACAGGAGAGCACCTTC. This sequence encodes CASSEPGQESTF.